This T cell receptor (beta chain) came from a study of technical replicates of blood from a handful of donors. Germline V gives CDR1 SGHRS, CDR2 YFSETQ. Losses at the gene ends were 0 bases for V and 5 bases for J; bases not matched to a gene: 6. The CDR3 consists of 15 residues. TCRdb's copy holds only in-frame clones and misses some; the assay was immunoSEQ multiplex PCR. The sample lists around 68,000 clones; 95% to 98% were seen once. This clone was detected only once. This sequence originates from a human donor in good health. The rearrangement uses TRBV5-1 and TRBJ1-1, with 8 positions matching TRBD1. The sequencing sample was made of T cells isolated from PBMCs. The CDR3: CASSLGQGWKTEAFF. The CDR3 coding sequence is TGCGCCAGCAGCTTGGGACAGGGGTGGAAGACTGAAGCTTTCTTT.